This entry describes one TCR beta chain. The antigen remains unidentified. TCRdb processed the 5' RACE reads anew with MiXCR; each CDR3 protein has one entry. The table includes a few hundred thousand distinct CDR3 sequences, around 9.7% detected once. CDR3 length: 14 residues. The V and J ends lost 3 bases and 2 bases respectively, with 10 bases between them. This sample stems from a study of identical twins. Study-level points and caveats: Among monozygotic twins, out-of-frame TCR alpha sharing exceeded what models predicted. Shared out-of-frame alpha sequences (those common to twins) showed excess low generation probability. Analyses of zero insertions could be partly confounded by invariant MAIT and iNKT cells.

Every sampled donor was Caucasian and healthy. This clonotype originated in a woman between 45 and 60 years old in good health. The rearrangement joins TRBV12-3 or TRBV12-4 to TRBJ2-5; D is ambiguous. Sequencing was performed on naive T cells sorted from blood. In DNA form, the CDR3 reads TGTGCCAGCAGTTTCCTGGGCCATCAAGAGACCCAGTACTTC. This translates into CASSFLGHQETQYF.